This T cell receptor beta chain was retrieved from a study of naive and memory T cell subsets. The CDR3 consists of 17 residues. Trimming at V came to 6 bases and at J to 1 base, leaving 9 bases not matched to a gene. Germline lookup yields CDR1 MNHEY and CDR2 SVGAGI. Alpha and beta libraries were amplified separately from the second PCR onward. Cells stained for CD3, CD4, CD8, CD45RA and CD27 were sorted into four subsets. Study-wide results and caveats: Naive and memory repertoire findings lacked a ground truth for validation.

Comment on this clonotype: The antigen is undetermined. Since the CDR3 does not end with the conserved phenylalanine or tryptophan, this likely comes from a read error.

An equimolar mix of two oligonucleotides served as the beta constant-region primer for TRBC1 and TRBC2. The ligated cDNA underwent four PCR rounds using SP2 and nested alpha and beta constant-region primers. Ligation attached a single-stranded oligonucleotide with a 12-nucleotide UMI and the SP2 primer to the cDNA 3' end. TCRdb called the UMI-ligation and nested PCR reads again in MiXCR, with one record for every CDR3 protein. The sample comprises tens of thousands of distinct CDR3 sequences, more than 7% of which are singletons, and 20% to 25% rests with the top ten. Sequencing input: central memory CD8+ T cells from blood. This TCR was recovered from a human donor in good health. The chain recombines TRBV6-5 with TRBJ1-1; 12 nucleotides align to TRBD1. The CDR3 DNA follows: TGTGCCAGCAGACCTCCCGGGACAGGGGGCTGGAACACTGAAGCTTTCTTA. Its translation is CASRPPGTGGWNTEAFL.